This record covers a single T cell receptor (beta chain). This table comes from immunoSEQ multiplex PCR, and its TCRdb copy is limited to in-frame clones, with some not included. The data hold over 150,000 clones, with approximately 83% observed a single time. These data are taken from a study of blood T cell repertoires in COVID-19. Study in general: COVID-19 samples, acute and convalescent, were from the United States, Italy and Spain. Sources were T cells, B-cell-depleted T cells, or PBMCs; the material itself was cDNA or gDNA.

CDR3 length: 13 amino acids. V was clipped by 6 bases and J by 6 bases; unmatched bases: 2. Sequenced: peripheral blood. This sequence joins TRBV23-1 and TRBJ2-2, with 9 bases matching TRBD1. TRBV23-1 is an open reading frame, and its role is uncertain. The sequence derives from a woman older than 75 with active or convalescent COVID-19. CDR3 bases: TGCGCCAGCAGGGGGGACAGGGCCGGGGAGCTGTTTTTT. Its translation: CASRGDRAGELFF.